This is a list of T cell receptor beta chains from one sample in a study of blood T cell dynamics during melanoma immunotherapy. Here immunoSEQ multiplex PCR was the method, and the copy in TCRdb shows in-frame clones only, minus some. Counted here are 11,000 to 15,000 clones, around 84% occurring once; the ten biggest clones make up approximately 6.6%. Sequencing was performed on blood, taken from a patient treated with checkpoint blockade. These receptors were collected from a human donor with melanoma. CDR3s include the opening cysteine and the closing phenylalanine or tryptophan. The order of the fields is CDR3 DNA, CDR3 protein, J gene, CDR3 length, clone size, V gene, D gene. D genes are given only for firm matches. Size is stated for part of the rows, as once, few or many counts, or as a class when the clone is expanded.

DNA: TGTGCCAGCAGCATTATGAACACTGAAGCTTTCTTT
CDR3: CASSIMNTEAFF
J: TRBJ1-1
length: 12
size: -
V: TRBV5-4
D: -

DNA: TGTGCCACCAGCGGAGACTCGAACTATGGCTACACCTTC
CDR3: CATSGDSNYGYTF
J: TRBJ1-2
length: 13
size: -
V: TRBV15
D: -

DNA: TGTGCCAGTAGTATAGATGGTGGACGCCCTGGAAACACCATATATTTT
CDR3: CASSIDGGRPGNTIYF
J: TRBJ1-3
length: 16
size: once
V: TRBV19
D: -

DNA: TGCAGCGTTGTGGGACAAGGGAGTTTCTATGGCTACACCTTC
CDR3: CSVVGQGSFYGYTF
J: TRBJ1-2
length: 14
size: -
V: TRBV29-1
D: -

DNA: TGTGCCAGCAGCGCCGACAAGGGCGGCTATGGCTACACCTTC
CDR3: CASSADKGGYGYTF
J: TRBJ1-2
length: 14
size: -
V: TRBV6-1
D: -

DNA: TGTGCCAGCAGCGTCCTCAGGGACCTTAATTGGGGCTACACCTTC
CDR3: CASSVLRDLNWGYTF
J: TRBJ1-2
length: 15
size: -
V: TRBV6-4
D: -

DNA: TGTGCCAGCTCACCGGGGACCGAGAACTATGGCTACACCTTC
CDR3: CASSPGTENYGYTF
J: TRBJ1-2
length: 14
size: -
V: TRBV18
D: -

DNA: TGTGCCAGTAGTAGTAGCGCAGGGGGCCCTAGCAATCAGCCCCAGCATTTT
CDR3: CASSSSAGGPSNQPQHF
J: TRBJ1-5
length: 17
size: -
V: TRBV19
D: TRBD1

DNA: TGTGCCAGCAGCGCCGGGGACAGGGGGTACACTGAAGCTTTCTTT
CDR3: CASSAGDRGYTEAFF
J: TRBJ1-1
length: 15
size: -
V: TRBV9
D: TRBD1

DNA: TGTGCCTGGAGTACTAGGACAGATGGCTACACCTTC
CDR3: CAWSTRTDGYTF
J: TRBJ1-2
length: 12
size: -
V: TRBV30
D: -

DNA: TGTGCCAGCAGCTCTTGGTGGACTTTCGGAAACACCATATATTTT
CDR3: CASSSWWTFGNTIYF
J: TRBJ1-3
length: 15
size: -
V: TRBV7-3
D: -

DNA: TGTGCCAGCAGCCGTTCGGGGAACACTGAAGCTTTCTTT
CDR3: CASSRSGNTEAFF
J: TRBJ1-1
length: 13
size: few
V: TRBV9
D: -

DNA: TGCAGCGGCTCGCGGGGGGCTAATGAAAAACTGTTTTTT
CDR3: CSGSRGANEKLFF
J: TRBJ1-4
length: 13
size: -
V: TRBV29-1
D: -

DNA: TGTGCCAGCAGCGACGGGTCGGGCAGGGATCAGCCCCAGCATTTT
CDR3: CASSDGSGRDQPQHF
J: TRBJ1-5
length: 15
size: -
V: TRBV6-6
D: -

DNA: TGTGCCAGCAGTTACGCCGATGCGGGGGCGAATGGCTACACCTTC
CDR3: CASSYADAGANGYTF
J: TRBJ1-2
length: 15
size: -
V: TRBV6-5
D: -

DNA: TGTGCCAGCAAGGGGTGGGCAGCGGTCAATTCACCCCTCCACTTT
CDR3: CASKGWAAVNSPLHF
J: TRBJ1-6
length: 15
size: -
V: TRBV2
D: -

DNA: TGTGCCAGTAGTTCCCGGGACAGGGGTAACTATGGCTACACCTTC
CDR3: CASSSRDRGNYGYTF
J: TRBJ1-2
length: 15
size: few
V: TRBV19
D: TRBD1

DNA: TGTGCTCACGGCCAGGGGGCGCGAGGAAACACCATATATTTT
CDR3: CAHGQGARGNTIYF
J: TRBJ1-3
length: 14
size: -
V: TRBV7-7
D: TRBD1

DNA: TGTGCCAGCAGCTTTGCTCAGGACACTGAAGCTTTCTTT
CDR3: CASSFAQDTEAFF
J: TRBJ1-1
length: 13
size: -
V: TRBV7-6
D: -

DNA: TGTGCTAGTGGTCTAGGGACTAGCGGGGGTCCGACAGATACGCAGTATTTT
CDR3: CASGLGTSGGPTDTQYF
J: TRBJ2-3
length: 17
size: -
V: TRBV12-5
D: TRBD2

DNA: TGTGCCAGTAGTATAGTAGGGACAAAAGCTTTCTTT
CDR3: CASSIVGTKAFF
J: TRBJ1-1
length: 12
size: -
V: TRBV19
D: -

DNA: TGTGCCAGCAGTCGACAGGGTGGGGGGACTAATGAAAAACTGTTTTTT
CDR3: CASSRQGGGTNEKLFF
J: TRBJ1-4
length: 16
size: -
V: TRBV6-6
D: TRBD1

DNA: TGTGCCAGCAGCTTAGAACGGGCACGAGGGACTGAAGCTTTCTTT
CDR3: CASSLERARGTEAFF
J: TRBJ1-1
length: 15
size: -
V: TRBV7-6
D: -

DNA: TGTGCCAGCAGCTTATCCGGGGGCGTAAACACCGGGGAGCTGTTTTTT
CDR3: CASSLSGGVNTGELFF
J: TRBJ2-2
length: 16
size: -
V: TRBV11-2
D: -